A single sample gave rise to the 10 T cell receptor beta chains below, sequenced in a study of OX40 agonist ivuxolimab in advanced cancers. Here immunoSEQ multiplex PCR was the method, and the copy in TCRdb shows in-frame clones only, minus some. The sample records 60,000 to 80,000 clones, around 83% being singletons. The sequences come from CD4+ or CD8+ T cells sorted from blood, collected in a trial of the OX40 agonist ivuxolimab. These receptors were obtained from an adult with an advanced solid tumor such as melanoma, head and neck, liver or kidney cancer.

The chain uses TRBV12-5 and TRBJ2-7, with 8 bases fitting TRBD1. Germline CDR1 reads LGHNT; CDR2 reads FRNRAP. This CDR3 is built from 15 residues. CDR3 coding DNA: TGTGCCCGCCTAACCCCCGGGACAGGCGACTACGAGCAGTACTTC. It encodes CARLTPGTGDYEQYF.

The chain links TRBV5-8 to TRBJ2-7; the match to TRBD2 covers 11 bases. Trimming took 2 bases from V and 11 from J; bases not matched to a gene: 6. This CDR3 has 13 residues. Germline-derived CDR1 and CDR2 are SGHTS and YDEGEE. The CDR3 DNA follows: TGTGCCAGCAGCTTTACTAGCGGGAGTGGAAAGTACTTC. Its translation: CASSFTSGSGKYF.

The CDR3 DNA sequence: TGTGCCATCCGAGGGGTAGCGGGGGGCGAGCAGTACTTC. Its protein product is CAIRGVAGGEQYF. The rearrangement joins TRBV10-3 to TRBJ2-7; 10 bases map to TRBD2. This CDR3 contains 13 residues. Looked up from germline, CDR1 is ENHRY and CDR2 is SYGVKD. The ends lost 8 bases at V and 6 bases at J; junction bases unmatched: 7.

The chain links TRBV12-5 to TRBJ2-1, with TRBD2 as a possible D gene (5 bases). CDR1 is LGHNT and CDR2 is FRNRAP in the germline V gene. Trimming cost V 4 bases and J 5 bases, with 9 bases left between them. The CDR3 extends over 13 amino acids. The CDR3, as DNA: TGTGCTAGTGGTTCTCCGGGAAACAATGAGCAGTTCTTC. This codes for CASGSPGNNEQFF.

On this clone itself: Other DNA sequences of this sample code for an identical CDR3. V and J are TRBV18 and TRBJ2-7; D tentatively reads TRBD1 or TRBD2 (5 bases each). V lost 2 bases and J 4 bases, leaving 12 bases between the germline ends. The CDR3 extends over 14 amino acids. Germline loops: CDR1 KGHSH, CDR2 LQKENI. Here the CDR3 reads CASSPRDGGYEQYF. In DNA, the CDR3 is TGTGCCAGCTCACCAAGGGACGGAGGTTACGAGCAGTACTTC.

Of note for this clone: At one end, the junction sequence differs from germline, possibly due to a read error. The V call is TRBV25-1, the J call TRBJ2-5, with D possibly TRBD1 on 6 matching bases. The DNA end favors TRBJ2-7, so the J call may be wrong. Germline V gene data show CDR1 as MGHDK and CDR2 as SYGVNS. The CDR3 loop spans 13 amino acids. CDR3 sequence: CASIEGTTYEQYF. The DNA for the CDR3 is TGTGCCAGCATTGAAGGGACAACCTACGAGCAGTACTTC.

The V gene is TRBV18, the J gene TRBJ1-2; maybe TRBD1 (6 bases). The CDR3 spans 15 residues. Germline CDR1 reads KGHSH; CDR2 reads LQKENI. V lost 4 bases and J lost 4, with 16 bases in between. The CDR3 region is CASSQDSPGGYGYTF. In nucleotides, the CDR3 is TGTGCCAGCTCACAGGACAGTCCGGGGGGCTATGGCTACACCTTC.

The rearrangement uses TRBV4-1 and TRBJ2-7; possible D gene TRBD1, 5 bases. CDR1 is MGHRA and CDR2 is YSYEKL in the germline V gene. Deletions cut 0 bases from V and 1 base from J, with 13 bases between. CDR3 length: 16 amino acids. The CDR3 bases are TGCGCCAGCAGCCAAGATATCCAGGGCTATTCCTACGAGCAGTACTTC. Its translation is CASSQDIQGYSYEQYF.

This clone was seen only once. The chain couples TRBV7-2 to TRBJ1-2; no clear D gene. This CDR3 contains 13 residues. The ends were cut back, 3 bases at V and 6 bases at J, with 11 bases in the middle. The germline V gene has CDR1 SGHTA and CDR2 FQGNSA. The CDR3 protein is CASSFSDWDGYTF. For the CDR3, the DNA is TGTGCCAGCAGCTTTTCGGACTGGGATGGCTACACCTTC.

A single count supports this clone. This sequence joins TRBV6-5 and TRBJ1-2; no reliable D call. V lost 6 bases and J 4 bases, leaving 18 bases between the germline ends. The CDR3 spans 15 residues. Germline V CDR1 and CDR2: MNHEY, SVGAGI. The CDR3 region is CASRREQRSIYGYTF. For the CDR3, the DNA is TGTGCCAGCAGGAGGGAGCAAAGATCGATCTATGGCTACACCTTC.